This passage covers 9 T cell receptor beta chains from one sample sequenced in a study of monozygotic twins with inflammatory bowel disease. TCRdb reworked the 5' RACE reads into one entry per CDR3 protein, no DNA. This sample's table has about 300,000 distinct CDR3 sequences. The sequenced sample was blood. These receptors came from a human donor with ulcerative colitis or Crohn's disease, or a healthy co-twin of an affected twin (not recorded which).

The chain links TRBV5-1 to TRBJ1-1. Looked up from germline, CDR1 is SGHRS and CDR2 is YFSETQ. The CDR3 covers 13 residues. The CDR3 reads CASSIGPSVEAFF. Supplemented by reference TRBV5-1 and TRBJ1-1, the full variable domain reads KAGVTQTPRYLIKTRGQQVTLSCSPISGHRSVSWYQQTPGQGLQFLFEYFSETQRNKGNFPGRFSGRQFSNSRSEMNVSTLELGDSALYLCASSIGPSVEAFFGQGTRLTVV.

The chain couples TRBV10-3 to TRBJ2-2; TCRdb returns TRBD1, unconfirmable since there is no DNA. This CDR3 has 14 residues. Germline V CDR1 and CDR2: ENHRY, SYGVKD. The CDR3: CAITKGANTGELFF.

This rearrangement joins TRBV5-5 to TRBJ2-1; TCRdb returns TRBD1, unconfirmable since there is no DNA. The germline V gene encodes CDR1 SGHKS and CDR2 YYEKEE (reference sequence). The CDR3 has 12 residues. The CDR3 here is CASSSGGKFQFF.

The chain couples TRBV4-3 to TRBJ2-2; TCRdb selects TRBD1, and the lack of DNA leaves this call unchecked. From germline, CDR1 is LGHNA and CDR2 YSLEER. The CDR3 is 18 residues long. Here the CDR3 reads CASSPGKAGTGGHGELFF.

The chain uses TRBV2 and TRBJ2-1; TCRdb outputs TRBD2, but without DNA this stays unchecked. Per the germline V gene, CDR1 is SNHLY and CDR2 is FYNNEI. The CDR3 loop spans 14 amino acids. CDR3 residues: CANWDPLRGNEQFF.

The genes are TRBV25-1 and TRBJ2-7; the TRBD1 assignment by TCRdb is unverifiable without DNA. Germline V gene sequence: CDR1 MGHDK, CDR2 SYGVNS. CDR3 size: 14 residues. This CDR3 is CASTGGTVPYEQYF.

The chain employs TRBV4-3 and TRBJ1-4. The CDR3 runs to 16 residues. Germline lookup yields CDR1 LGHNA and CDR2 YSLEER. This CDR3 is CASRQNRGEVNEKLFF.

The rearrangement joins TRBV5-1 to TRBJ2-5; TCRdb's D call of TRBD1 is untestable without DNA. This CDR3 spans 14 amino acids. CDR1 and CDR2 from the germline V gene are SGHRS and YFSETQ. The CDR3 sequence is CASNTQGASETQYF.

The chain's CDR3 is CASSHRKLTYGYTF. The chain recombines TRBV12-3 or TRBV12-4 with TRBJ1-2. The length of the CDR3 is 14 residues.